One sample yielded the 22 T cell receptor beta chains listed below, sequenced in a study of blood T cell repertoires in COVID-19. Only in-frame clones appear in the TCRdb table, and some are missing; sequencing was by immunoSEQ multiplex PCR. The sample shows some 200,000 clones, nearly 85% of them seen only once. The sequenced sample was peripheral blood. The receptors were gathered from a woman younger than 45 with COVID-19, enrolled during active disease.

The chain couples TRBV2 to TRBJ1-2; 9 nucleotides match TRBD1. This CDR3 is built from 17 residues. With 0 bases clipped from V and 5 bases from J, the junction kept 10 bases outside the gene matches. Per the germline V gene, CDR1 is SNHLY and CDR2 is FYNNEI. The CDR3 loop reads CASSEASTGGVRYGYTF. CDR3 DNA sequence: TGTGCCAGCAGTGAAGCTAGCACAGGGGGCGTGCGGTATGGCTACACCTTC.

A few counts support this clone. The chain employs TRBV4-3 and TRBJ2-5; D remains ambiguous. Germline V CDR1 and CDR2: LGHNA, YSLEER. The V end was cut by 0 bases, the J end by 1 base, with 9 bases between. The CDR3 covers 15 residues. CDR3 in DNA: TGCGCCAGCAGCCAAGATGCAGGAAGCCAAGAGACCCAGTACTTC. Its protein is CASSQDAGSQETQYF.

Here the CDR3 reads CASVRGGYGYTF. The CDR3 nucleotides read TGTGCCAGCGTGCGGGGGGGGTATGGCTACACCTTC. V is TRBV28 and J is TRBJ1-2, with D maybe TRBD1 (5 bases). Trimming left V 8 bases short and J 5 bases short, with 12 bases between. This CDR3 spans 12 amino acids. Germline V gene sequence: CDR1 MDHEN, CDR2 SYDVKM.

In this sample, this clone turned up once. The chain has TRBV6-1 and TRBJ2-7; possible D gene TRBD2, 5 bases. CDR3 length: 16 amino acids. Trimming removed 4 bases from V and 1 base from J, with 17 bases in between. CDR1 and CDR2 (germline): MNHNS, SASEGT. The CDR3 loop reads CASSASGLAVSYEQYF. The CDR3 DNA sequence: TGTGCCAGCAGTGCCAGCGGACTGGCTGTTTCCTACGAGCAGTACTTC.

V gene TRBV5-6 combines with J gene TRBJ1-1, with a tentative D call TRBD1 (5 bases). This CDR3 is built from 14 residues. With 4 bases removed from V and 0 bases from J, the gap between germline ends came to 10 bases. Per germline, CDR1 SGHDT and CDR2 YYEEEE. CDR3 nucleotide sequence: TGTGCCAGCAGCACCCTGACAGTGAACACTGAAGCTTTCTTT. This encodes CASSTLTVNTEAFF.

The CDR3 is CASSQELAGGIWNEQFF. The CDR3 DNA sequence: TGCGCCAGCAGCCAAGAACTAGCGGGAGGGATCTGGAATGAGCAGTTCTTC. This chain uses TRBV4-3 with TRBJ2-1; TRBD2 aligns across 13 bases. V was clipped by 0 bases and J by 7 bases; unmatched bases: 6. The CDR3 runs to 17 residues. Germline V gene sequence: CDR1 LGHNA, CDR2 YSLEER.

The V gene is TRBV30, the J gene TRBJ2-7, with D maybe TRBD2 (6 bases). V was pared by 0 bases and J by 0 bases, with 12 bases between. This CDR3 has 15 amino acids. Germline loops: CDR1 GTSNPN, CDR2 SVGIG (reference sequence). In nucleotides, the CDR3 is TGTGCCTGGAGTGTGGGGCCGGGGGACTCCTACGAGCAGTACTTC. Residues: CAWSVGPGDSYEQYF.

V gene TRBV27 combines with J gene TRBJ2-7; 9 nucleotides agree with TRBD1. The CDR3 consists of 14 residues. CDR1 and CDR2 (germline): MNHEY, SMNVEV (reference sequence). V shed 2 bases and J 13 bases; nucleotides not matched to a gene: 12. CDR3 residues: CASSLGDRERGLYF. CDR3 bases: TGTGCCAGCAGTTTAGGGGACAGGGAGAGAGGGCTCTACTTC.

The chain is built from TRBV28 and TRBJ1-4; TRBD1 is a possible D gene (5 bases). This CDR3 has 15 residues. V was shortened by 5 bases and J by 2 bases, with 12 bases between the two germline ends. Per the germline V gene, CDR1 is MDHEN and CDR2 is SYDVKM. This chain's CDR3 is CASSPTGLTNEKLFF. The CDR3 DNA sequence: TGTGCCAGCAGTCCCACAGGTCTTACTAATGAAAAACTGTTTTTT.

The chain employs TRBV19 and TRBJ1-6; TRBD1 is a possible D gene (5 bases). With 10 bases removed from V and 5 bases from J, the gap between germline ends came to 15 bases. Germline V CDR1 and CDR2: LNHDA, SQIVND (reference sequence). The CDR3 runs to 14 residues. The CDR3 here is CATMAGNNNSPLHF. CDR3 nucleotides: TGTGCCACCATGGCAGGGAACAATAATTCACCCCTCCACTTT.

The chain links TRBV27 to TRBJ1-1; 7 bases line up with TRBD1. Germline CDR1 and CDR2: MNHEY and SMNVEV (reference sequence). Germline trimming cut 7 bases from V and 0 bases from J; bases unmatched to any gene: 14. This CDR3 is built from 17 residues. The CDR3 is CASTTGPGQNLNTEAFF. The CDR3 DNA follows: TGTGCCAGCACGACAGGACCGGGACAGAACTTGAACACTGAAGCTTTCTTT.

The CDR3 here is CASSIGQDVTEAFF. In DNA, the CDR3 is TGTGCCAGTAGTATAGGACAGGACGTAACTGAAGCTTTCTTT. This chain uses TRBV19 with TRBJ1-1; possible D gene TRBD1, 6 bases. CDR3 length: 14 amino acids. V was cut by 1 base and J by 5 bases, with 11 bases left in between. Germline CDR1 reads LNHDA; CDR2 reads SQIVND (reference sequence). Using reference TRBV19 and TRBJ1-1 for the parts outside the CDR3, the full variable domain is DGGITQSPKYLFRKEGQNVTLSCEQNLNHDAMYWYRQDPGQGLRLIYYSQIVNDFQKGDIAEGYSVSREKKESFPLTVTSAQKNPTAFYLCASSIGQDVTEAFFGQGTRLTVV.

The genes are TRBV7-2 and TRBJ2-3, with D possibly matching TRBD2 (6 bases). Trimming shortened V by 2 bases and J by 0 bases, and 9 bases separated the two germline ends. The CDR3 has 15 amino acids. In germline, CDR1 is SGHTA, CDR2 FQGNSA. This CDR3 reads CASSLLAISTDTQYF. The CDR3, as DNA: TGTGCCAGCAGCTTACTAGCGATTAGCACAGATACGCAGTATTTT.

As regards this clone: One end of the junction varies from germline; a read error may be responsible. In DNA, the CDR3 is TGTGCCAGCAGCGAAGGACAGGGAAGGAATCAGCCCCAGCATTTT. This gives the protein CASSEGQGRNQPQHF. The V call is TRBV6-1, the J call TRBJ1-5; TRBD1 matches 8 bases. In germline, CDR1 is MNHNS, CDR2 SASEGT. This CDR3 contains 15 residues.

The genes are TRBV6-6 and TRBJ1-3; possibly TRBD1 for D (6 bases). Trimming removed 5 bases from V and 1 base from J, with 15 bases in between. Germline-derived CDR1 and CDR2 are MNHNY and SVGAGI (reference sequence). The CDR3 covers 16 residues. CDR3 amino acids: CASSANREGSGNTIYF. CDR3 nucleotide sequence: TGTGCCAGCAGTGCGAACAGGGAGGGTTCTGGAAACACCATATATTTT.

This chain links TRBV7-2 with TRBJ2-3; no definite D call. Trimming took 4 bases from V and 2 from J, leaving 13 bases between them. The germline CDR1 and CDR2 sequences are SGHTA and FQGNSA. There are 15 residues in the CDR3. In nucleotides, the CDR3 is TGTGCCAGCAGCTCCACTCGAAGCCTCACAGATACGCAGTATTTT. Translation gives CASSSTRSLTDTQYF.

The gene calls are TRBV10-3 and TRBJ1-1, with D possibly being TRBD1 (5 bases). Germline CDR1 reads ENHRY; CDR2 reads SYGVKD. V gave up 9 bases and J gave up 2 bases, with 13 bases separating them. This CDR3 contains 13 residues. The chain's CDR3 is CAMRGTENTEAFF. As DNA, the CDR3 is TGTGCCATGCGGGGCACCGAAAACACTGAAGCTTTCTTT.

V usage is TRBV2 and J usage is TRBJ2-5; D gene unclear. The CDR3 totals 13 residues. Trimming took 7 bases from V and 1 from J, leaving 10 bases between them. The germline CDR1 and CDR2 sequences are SNHLY and FYNNEI. This CDR3 is CASMRQLQETQYF. CDR3 DNA: TGTGCCAGCATGAGACAACTCCAAGAGACCCAGTACTTC.

The chain has TRBV11-3 and TRBJ2-7; 8 positions match TRBD2. J gave up 1 base and V 5 bases, and 10 bases lay outside the gene matches. CDR1 is SGHNT and CDR2 is YENEEA in the germline V gene. CDR3 length: 16 amino acids. The CDR3 reads CASSRAGGTGSYEQYF. The CDR3 DNA reads TGTGCCAGCAGCCGGGCGGGGGGTACAGGGTCCTACGAGCAGTACTTC.

V gene TRBV25-1 combines with J gene TRBJ2-3; no reliable D call. Germline V lookup: CDR1 MGHDK, CDR2 SYGVNS. The CDR3 totals 13 residues. V dropped 6 bases and J dropped 6 bases, with 13 bases sitting between them. CDR3 amino acids: CASRAAVSDTQYF. CDR3 nucleotides: TGTGCCAGCAGGGCGGCGGTTTCTGATACGCAGTATTTT.

The chain carries TRBV19 and TRBJ2-5; 10 bases map to TRBD2. Trimming took 4 bases from V and 2 from J; bases not matched to a gene: 10. CDR3 length: 17 residues. The germline V gene has CDR1 LNHDA and CDR2 SQIVND (reference sequence). The DNA for the CDR3 is TGTGCCAGTAGTACCCGAAGACTAGCGGGCCGACAAGAGACCCAGTACTTC. Translation: CASSTRRLAGRQETQYF.

The chain joins TRBV5-1 to TRBJ2-7, with TRBD2 as a possible D gene (6 bases). Trimming removed 5 bases from V and 5 bases from J, with 14 bases in between. The CDR3 has 13 residues. The V gene's germline CDR1 is SGHRS and CDR2 YFSETQ. In nucleotides, the CDR3 is TGCGCCAGCAGATGGGGGGTGCAGAACGAGCAGTACTTC. This codes for CASRWGVQNEQYF.